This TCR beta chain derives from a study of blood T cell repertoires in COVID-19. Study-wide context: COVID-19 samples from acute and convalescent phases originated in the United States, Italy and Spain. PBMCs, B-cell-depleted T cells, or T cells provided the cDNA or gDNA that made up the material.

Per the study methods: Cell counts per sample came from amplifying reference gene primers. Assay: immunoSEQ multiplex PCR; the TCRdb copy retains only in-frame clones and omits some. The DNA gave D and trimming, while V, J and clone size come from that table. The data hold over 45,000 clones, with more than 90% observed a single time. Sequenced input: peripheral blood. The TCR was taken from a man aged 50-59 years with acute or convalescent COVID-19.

The CDR3 bases are TGCGCCAGCAGCCCAGGACTGGGGGCCAAAAACATTCAGTACTTC. It is translated as CASSPGLGAKNIQYF. This chain links TRBV5-1 with TRBJ2-4, with D possibly TRBD2 on 5 matching bases. Germline CDR1 and CDR2: SGHRS and YFSETQ. The V gene lost 4 bases and the J gene lost 1 base, with 12 bases spanning the gap. CDR3 length: 15 amino acids.